The 8 T cell receptor beta chains given below trace back to one sample, sequenced in a study of blood T cell repertoires in COVID-19. Measured with immunoSEQ multiplex PCR; TCRdb has only the in-frame clones, and not every one. Here the sample spans over 200,000 clones, roughly 85% being singletons. Sequenced sample: PBMCs or T cells enriched from blood (not recorded which). All receptors come from a man aged 30-40 years who had recovered from COVID-19.

The chain is built from TRBV30 and TRBJ2-3; TRBD1 matches at 7 bases. This CDR3 is 12 amino acids long. V shed 3 bases and J 11 bases; nucleotides not matched to a gene: 8. Per germline, CDR1 GTSNPN and CDR2 SVGIG (reference sequence). The CDR3 is CAWSDAGGVQYF. DNA of the CDR3: TGTGCCTGGAGCGACGCAGGGGGTGTGCAGTATTTT.

The J gene is TRBJ2-7, the V gene TRBV12-3 or TRBV12-4; D not resolved. V was trimmed by 3 bases and J by 1 base, leaving 4 bases between them. The CDR3 length is 12 residues. This chain's CDR3 is CASSFGSYEQYF. The DNA of the CDR3 is TGTGCCAGCAGTTTCGGTTCCTACGAGCAGTACTTC.

The count of this clone is one. The chain is built from TRBV27 and TRBJ2-1, with 14 bases matching TRBD2. Germline V gene lookup returns CDR1 MNHEY and CDR2 SMNVEV (reference sequence). This CDR3 has 15 residues. V dropped 5 bases and J dropped 9; count of bases not matched to a gene: 6. The CDR3 DNA sequence: TGTGCCAGCAGTCCTCCGGGACTAGCGGGAGCTGAGCAGTTCTTC. Translated, it gives CASSPPGLAGAEQFF.

The chain combines TRBV6-6 with TRBJ1-2, with TRBD1 identical over 9 bases. V lost 5 bases, J lost 8 bases, and 15 bases stayed unmatched. CDR3 length: 16 residues. Germline CDR1 and CDR2: MNHNY and SVGAGI (reference sequence). The CDR3 sequence: CASSPSMGQGVDGYTF. In DNA form, the CDR3 reads TGTGCCAGCAGTCCAAGCATGGGACAGGGTGTCGACGGCTACACCTTC.

The rearrangement links TRBV28 to TRBJ1-5; D is ambiguous. The germline CDR1 and CDR2 sequences are MDHEN and SYDVKM. Trimming took off 3 bases at V and 2 bases at J, with 11 bases between the two ends. The length of the CDR3 is 15 residues. The chain's CDR3 is CASSLGSGGNQPQHF. The CDR3 DNA is TGTGCCAGCAGTTTGGGATCGGGAGGCAATCAGCCCCAGCATTTT. The whole variable domain, filled in from reference TRBV28 and TRBJ1-5, reads DVKVTQSSRYLVKRTGEKVFLECVQDMDHENMFWYRQDPGLGLRLIYFSYDVKMKEKGDIPEGYSVSREKKERFSLILESASTNQTSMYLCASSLGSGGNQPQHFGDGTRLSIL.

The V gene is TRBV6-5, the J gene TRBJ1-1, with no clear D. The CDR3 has 14 residues. V shed 6 bases and J shed 1 base, with 12 bases lying between them. Per germline, CDR1 MNHEY and CDR2 SVGAGI. In DNA, the CDR3 is TGTGCCAGCAGAACCGACGGCGGGAACACTGAAGCTTTCTTT. This codes for CASRTDGGNTEAFF.

The chain has TRBV6-5 and TRBJ1-2; no clear D gene. The CDR3 is 12 amino acids. V was cut by 8 bases and J by 7 bases, with 14 bases left in between. Germline V gene lookup returns CDR1 MNHEY and CDR2 SVGAGI. The CDR3 is CASWRSLGGYTF. The CDR3, as DNA: TGTGCCAGCTGGAGGAGTCTAGGTGGCTACACCTTC.

The rearrangement joins TRBV5-1 to TRBJ2-7; 10 positions match TRBD2. Looked up from germline, CDR1 is SGHRS and CDR2 is YFSETQ. CDR3 length: 15 residues. Unmatched junction bases numbered 5, after V lost 5 bases and J lost 0 bases. CDR3 protein: CASRRLAGDSYEQYF. DNA of the CDR3: TGCGCCAGCAGAAGACTAGCGGGCGACTCCTACGAGCAGTACTTC. Filled out from reference TRBV5-1 and TRBJ2-7, the complete variable domain reads KAGVTQTPRYLIKTRGQQVTLSCSPISGHRSVSWYQQTPGQGLQFLFEYFSETQRNKGNFPGRFSGRQFSNSRSEMNVSTLELGDSALYLCASRRLAGDSYEQYFGPGTRLTVT.